Below, 5 T cell receptor beta chains from the same sample are listed, as sequenced in a study of T-cell memory formation after mild COVID-19. TCRdb processed the 5' RACE reads anew with MiXCR; each CDR3 protein has one entry. The repertoire holds roughly 170,000 distinct CDR3 sequences, with approximately 17% as singletons. Material: PBMCs or a T cell subset sorted from them (not recorded which). The receptors derive from a young man who had mild COVID-19 (a few samples of this study predate the infection). Cell type and time point are not known.

At least ten counts were recorded for this clonotype. This chain uses TRBV5-1 with TRBJ1-3; a possible D gene is TRBD1 (6 bases). The CDR3 has 15 residues. Germline CDR1 SGHRS, CDR2 YFSETQ. V dropped 4 bases and J dropped 0 bases, with 11 bases sitting between them. The CDR3 loop reads CASSLGQISGNTIYF. The CDR3 DNA follows: TGCGCCAGCAGCCTGGGACAAATCTCTGGAAACACCATATATTTT. The whole variable domain, filled in from reference TRBV5-1 and TRBJ1-3, reads KAGVTQTPRYLIKTRGQQVTLSCSPISGHRSVSWYQQTPGQGLQFLFEYFSETQRNKGNFPGRFSGRQFSNSRSEMNVSTLELGDSALYLCASSLGQISGNTIYFGEGSWLTVV.

This chain joins TRBV7-2 and TRBJ2-2, with D possibly matching TRBD1 (6 bases). Germline CDR1 is SGHTA and CDR2 is FQGNSA. The CDR3 covers 15 residues. V lost 2 bases, J lost 0 bases, and 7 bases lay in between. This CDR3 reads CASSLRDTNTGELFF. Here the CDR3 DNA reads TGTGCCAGCAGCTTAAGGGACACGAACACCGGGGAGCTGTTTTTT.

This clonotype was counted between two and nine times. The chain employs TRBV10-3 and TRBJ1-5; D perhaps matches TRBD1 (6 bases). The CDR3 runs to 14 residues. The V gene's germline CDR1 is ENHRY and CDR2 SYGVKD. With 10 bases removed from V and 6 bases from J, the gap between germline ends came to 19 bases. The CDR3 spells CATTSGGAGQPQHF. CDR3 coding DNA: TGTGCCACCACATCCGGGGGCGCGGGTCAGCCCCAGCATTTT.

Many counts were recorded for this clonotype. The chain combines TRBV29-1 with TRBJ2-3, with no clear D. Germline lookup yields CDR1 SQVTM and CDR2 ANQGSEA. The V end lost 7 bases, the J end lost 2 bases, and 7 bases lay between the germline ends. The CDR3 runs 11 residues. For the CDR3, the DNA is TGCAGCGCTCTAAACACAGATACGCAGTATTTT. This translates into CSALNTDTQYF.

This clonotype was detected only a few times. The V gene is TRBV11-1, the J gene TRBJ1-1; 9 bases map to TRBD1. The germline CDR1 and CDR2 sequences are SGHAT and FQDESV (reference sequence). The V segment lost 1 base and the J segment 7 bases; nucleotides outside the gene matches: 1. This CDR3 region has 13 residues. CDR3 sequence: CASSLETGGEAFF. The CDR3 DNA is TGTGCCAGCAGCTTAGAGACAGGGGGTGAAGCTTTCTTT.